This TCR beta chain was recovered during a study of cytotoxic CD8 clonotypes in ibrutinib-treated CLL (dated by TCRdb to about 2021). Concerning the study at large: In this cohort, approximately 14 patients were treatment-naive and under 13 were relapsed/refractory, while 17 to 18 had unmutated IGHV. Partial responses were observed in about 24 patients and complete responses in 2; after a median follow-up of around 64 months, remission was maintained in 15 or so patients and progression was observed in approximately 12. Every sample from remission and from progressive disease was obtained while the patients were still on ibrutinib. On average, each sample yielded roughly 260,000 productive templates and 80,000 to 95,000 productive rearrangements. Cryopreserved peripheral blood mononuclear cells were obtained prior to treatment, at the time of response, and at either disease progression or sustained remission. Samples at response were collected after a median of about twelve months of treatment, with a range of about 6 to 40 months. Longitudinal samples were obtainable from about 30% of the roughly 86 participants in the trial. General findings and caveats noted by the study authors: Clonality rose at ibrutinib response, remained stable during sustained remission, and dropped back toward baseline at progression. Sampling times were not matched between sustained-remission and progressing patients, and lymph node repertoires were not studied. Baseline clonality was found to be higher than that of age-matched healthy donors and was strongly correlated with circulating CD8+ T-cell counts. Public clonotypes were found to be uncommon and were observed to contract or remain stable during treatment; the increase in clonality was shown to reflect expansion of private clonotypes at ibrutinib response.

This clone was found a few times. The antigen it recognizes is unknown. No base qualities exist here, and no much larger clone lies one base off it. What this sample's time point label stands for: 12 months on ibrutinib. For TCR beta library preparation, 1.5 to 2.5 micrograms of genomic DNA was extracted from cryopreserved PBMCs. Longitudinal blood samples from CLL patients receiving ibrutinib monotherapy were subjected to high-throughput TCR beta sequencing. The patients took part in an open-label, single-center phase 2 trial of ibrutinib monotherapy. The CDR3 runs 13 amino acids, cysteine and phenylalanine included. Left in the record is the CDR3 DNA by itself, 39 bases read in frame from the first base. The CDR1 and CDR2 encoded by the germline V gene are MNHNS and SASEGT. V and J lose 6 bases and 2 bases, and a span of 11 bases separates them. A MiSeq instrument was used for deep resolution sequencing, which targeted depths ranging from 1 in 1 million up to 1 in 200,000 T cells, with coverage averaging 10x for each clonotype. The immunoSEQ hsTCRB Kit was used to generate TCR beta libraries. Processing in the source paper ran as follows. ImmunoSEQ Data Assistant and ImmunoSEQ Analyzer were used for data analysis, and V, D and J genes were assigned according to IMGT definitions. Clonality, with values ranging from 0 to 1, was calculated as one minus the normalized Shannon entropy of productive rearrangement frequencies. Public clonotype analysis was restricted to overrepresented clonotypes comprising at least 0.05% of each patient's repertoire. Some twelve age-matched healthy donor repertoires from immuneACCESS were used as controls for clonality. In TCRdb, the immuneACCESS table is reduced to in-frame sequences with V and J assigned. These tables do not hold every clone; where another copy was compared, an unresolved V gene accounts for under half, and the others remain unexplained. The DNA gave D and trimming, while V, J and clone size come from that table. The sample table contains roughly 220,000 clones; only one count was recorded for 79% of them. The top ten clones comprise about an eighth of the sample.

This clonotype was obtained from a human donor with chronic lymphocytic leukemia. Sequences were derived from PBMCs, sampled after 12 months of ibrutinib treatment. The V gene is TRBV6-1 and the J gene is TRBJ2-7, and perhaps TRBD1 as D gene, on 6 matching bases. The CDR3 amino acid sequence is: CASSEGVTYEQYF. Here is the DNA: TGTGCCAGCAGCGAGGGGGTGACCTACGAGCAGTACTTC.